Listed below are T cell receptor beta chains from one sample, sequenced in a study of blood T cell repertoires in COVID-19. Repertoires were generated with immunoSEQ multiplex PCR, while TCRdb's copy carries only in-frame clones and drops some. The sample includes around 260,000 clones, over 75% seen only once; the top ten take 2% to 2.5%. Specimen: peripheral blood. The receptors shown here come from a woman between 45 and 65 years old with acute or convalescent COVID-19. Both conserved end residues are part of each CDR3. A D gene is named only where the DNA matches it firmly. Part of the rows lack a size; the others show once, few, many or a class for expanded clones.

TRBV21-1	-	TRBJ2-1	-	TGTGCCAGCAGCATGCTAAATTACCACAGCTCCTACAATGAGCAGTTCTTC	CASSMLNYHSSYNEQFF
TRBV6-2/TRBV6-3	-	TRBJ2-4	-	TGTGCCAGCAGTTACAGCGACAGAAACATTCAGTACTTC	CASSYSDRNIQYF
TRBV10-3	-	TRBJ2-7	-	TGTGCCACCGCCCCCTGGGCGCCAGCCTACGAGCAGTACTTC	CATAPWAPAYEQYF
TRBV25-1	-	TRBJ1-2	once	TGTGCCAGCAGTGATCCCACTACGACAGAAAACTATGGCTACACCTTC	CASSDPTTTENYGYTF
TRBV2	-	TRBJ2-5	-	TGTGCCAGCAGTGGGGCAGGCCAAGAGACCCAGTACTTC	CASSGAGQETQYF
TRBV20-1	-	TRBJ1-4	once	TGCAGTGCTAGTTGGGGTGGTGGACACCCCCCGGCAACTAATGAAAAACTGTTTTTT	CSASWGGGHPPATNEKLFF
TRBV7-9	TRBD2	TRBJ2-5	-	TGTGCCAGCAGCTTGCTAGCGGGAGGAGGGGAGACCCAGTACTTC	CASSLLAGGGETQYF
TRBV6-5	TRBD1	TRBJ1-1	-	TGTGCCAGCAGTTATGAGGGGGACAGTGAAGCTTTCTTT	CASSYEGDSEAFF
TRBV11-2	-	TRBJ2-7	-	TGTGCCAGCAGCTTACCAGGGTCCCGGATCTACGAGCAGTACTTC	CASSLPGSRIYEQYF
TRBV7-6	TRBD2	TRBJ2-1	-	TGTGCCAGCAGCCCCGTCGGGGTAGCGGGCACCAATGAGCAGTTCTTC	CASSPVGVAGTNEQFF
TRBV5-1	-	TRBJ1-6	once	TGCGCCAGCAGCCCGGACAGCGCTAATTCACCCCTCCACTTT	CASSPDSANSPLHF
TRBV29-1	-	TRBJ1-2	-	TGCAGCGTTGAAGATTCCATAGCCCGCGGTGGCTACACCTTC	CSVEDSIARGGYTF
TRBV6-1	-	TRBJ1-5	-	TGTGCCAGCAGTGAAGCGCGGGGGGGCCATCAGCCCCAGCATTTT	CASSEARGGHQPQHF
TRBV19	TRBD1	TRBJ1-3	-	TGTGCCAGTAGAAAAGGGGGCGGAAACACCATATATTTT	CASRKGGGNTIYF
TRBV11-2	TRBD1	TRBJ1-1	-	TGTGCCAGCAGCTTAGATCCAGGGGGGAATGGTTTTATGAACACTGAAGCTTTCTTT	CASSLDPGGNGFMNTEAFF
TRBV7-9	TRBD2	TRBJ2-2	-	TGTGCCAGCAGCGAGCCGGGACTAGCGGGAAGCTACAACACCGGGGAGCTGTTTTTT	CASSEPGLAGSYNTGELFF
TRBV6-1	TRBD1	TRBJ2-3	-	TGTGCCAGCAGTGAGGGACAGGGGGCACCAGATACGCAGTATTTT	CASSEGQGAPDTQYF
TRBV27	-	TRBJ1-5	-	TGTGCCAGCAGTTTCGTCGGGAATCAGCCCCAGCATTTT	CASSFVGNQPQHF
TRBV28	-	TRBJ1-1	-	TGTGCCAGCAGTCCGAGTAACCAAATGAACACTGAAGCTTTCTTT	CASSPSNQMNTEAFF
TRBV4-3	-	TRBJ2-7	few	TGCGCCAGCAGCCAAGTATCCGGGAGCTCCTACGAGCAGTACTTC	CASSQVSGSSYEQYF
TRBV4-1	TRBD1	TRBJ1-2	-	TGCGCCAGCAGCCAAGAGCCCAAACAGGGGCGCTACACCTTC	CASSQEPKQGRYTF
TRBV10-3	-	TRBJ1-1	-	TGTGCCATCAGTGGACAGGCCGGGGACACTGAAGCTTTCTTT	CAISGQAGDTEAFF
TRBV5-6	-	TRBJ1-2	-	TGTGCCAGCAGCCCGGGGGTGGGGCTCTATGGCTACACCTTC	CASSPGVGLYGYTF
TRBV27	TRBD2	TRBJ2-3	-	TGTGCCAGCACTAGCGGGAGAACGACAGATACGCAGTATTTT	CASTSGRTTDTQYF
TRBV3-1/TRBV3-2	-	TRBJ1-2	few	TGTGCCAGCAGCCGGGGGCCAGACTATGGCTACACCTTC	CASSRGPDYGYTF
TRBV3-1/TRBV3-2	TRBD1	TRBJ2-1	few	TGTGCCAGCACCAGGACAGGGGGTGCCTACAATGAGCAGTTCTTC	CASTRTGGAYNEQFF
TRBV2	-	TRBJ1-4	-	TGTGCCAGCAGAACAGATGCAACTAATGAAAAACTGTTTTTT	CASRTDATNEKLFF
TRBV7-6	TRBD1	TRBJ2-7	-	TGTGCCAGCAGCTTAGACCAAGGACAGGCCTACGAGCAGTACTTC	CASSLDQGQAYEQYF
TRBV5-1	TRBD2	TRBJ2-1	-	TGCGCCAGCAGATCCGGGGGTCCTCGGACTAGCGGGAGTCTTGAGCAGTTCTTC	CASRSGGPRTSGSLEQFF
TRBV19	TRBD2	TRBJ2-7	-	TGTGCCAGTAGTATAGTAGCTAGCGGGAGACCCTACGAGCAGTACTTC	CASSIVASGRPYEQYF
TRBV4-3	-	TRBJ2-2	-	TGCGCCAGCAGCCAAGACCGAAGGACAGCTTTGAACACCGGGGAGCTGTTTTTT	CASSQDRRTALNTGELFF
TRBV5-8	TRBD1	TRBJ2-7	-	TGTGCCAGCAGCTCTCGAACAGGGGGGAACTACGAGCAGTACTTC	CASSSRTGGNYEQYF
TRBV7-2	-	TRBJ1-5	once	TGTGCCAGCAGCCCAGAGGCAGGGCTCAATCAGCCCCAGCATTTT	CASSPEAGLNQPQHF
TRBV6-1	-	TRBJ2-7	-	TGTGCCAGCAGTGAAAACAGGGCCTACGAGCAGTACTTC	CASSENRAYEQYF
TRBV30	-	TRBJ2-7	once	TGTGCCTGGAGTGGCCCCCCGACATACGAGCAGTACTTC	CAWSGPPTYEQYF
TRBV7-3	-	TRBJ2-3	-	TGTGCCAGCAGCTTATCGACTTCTGTCACAGATACGCAGTATTTT	CASSLSTSVTDTQYF
TRBV27	-	TRBJ2-7	-	TGTGCCAGCAGTTTATCAGGAGCGTACGAGCAGTACTTC	CASSLSGAYEQYF
TRBV27	-	TRBJ2-7	-	TGTGCCAGCAGCAGCCTTTGGGCCGAGCAGTACTTC	CASSSLWAEQYF
TRBV5-4	-	TRBJ2-7	-	TGTGCCAGCACCTGGGGTGGGAGTCGGTCGGGGTACGAGCAGTACTTC	CASTWGGSRSGYEQYF
TRBV5-1	-	TRBJ1-5	-	TGCGCCAGCAGCTTTCTACCTAATCAGCCCCAGCATTTT	CASSFLPNQPQHF
TRBV7-8	TRBD2	TRBJ2-2	-	TGTGCCAGCAGCTTCGGGGCTAGCGGGAGCACCGGGGAGCTGTTTTTT	CASSFGASGSTGELFF
TRBV5-4	TRBD1	TRBJ1-1	-	TGTGCCAGCAGCTCCGGACAGGGTGGAACTGAAGCTTTCTTT	CASSSGQGGTEAFF
TRBV5-4	-	TRBJ2-7	-	TGTGCCAGCAGCTTGCTGAGCGGAACCTACGAGCAGTACTTC	CASSLLSGTYEQYF
TRBV6-5	-	TRBJ2-3	-	TGTGCCAGCAGTTATTTCTCAACTAGCACAGATACGCAGTATTTT	CASSYFSTSTDTQYF
TRBV27	TRBD1	TRBJ2-7	-	TGTGCCAGCAGCCACAGGGACAGCTACGAGCAGTACTTC	CASSHRDSYEQYF
TRBV19	-	TRBJ2-2	-	TGTGCCAGTAGTGGTCCTGGGGCAGGCACCGGGGAGCTGTTTTTT	CASSGPGAGTGELFF
TRBV27	-	TRBJ1-1	-	TGTGCCAGCGTCATGAACACTGAAGCTTTCTTT	CASVMNTEAFF
TRBV5-1	-	TRBJ2-5	-	TGCGCCAGCAGCTCGGGGGAGGCAGAGACCCAGTACTTC	CASSSGEAETQYF
TRBV27	TRBD1	TRBJ1-2	-	TGTGCCAGCAGTCACCGGGACAGGGGTATAGGCTACACCTTC	CASSHRDRGIGYTF
TRBV5-1	-	TRBJ2-7	-	TGCGCCAGCAGCATGGGGGCGGGTCCCTACGAGCAGTACTTC	CASSMGAGPYEQYF
TRBV28	TRBD2	TRBJ2-5	-	TGTGCCAGCAGTTTCGCGGGACTAGCGGGAGATCAGGGAGAAGAGACCCAGTACTTC	CASSFAGLAGDQGEETQYF
TRBV3-1/TRBV3-2	TRBD2	TRBJ2-5	-	TGTGCCAGCAGCCATAACCCAGCGGGAACCCGGGAGACCCAGTACTTC	CASSHNPAGTRETQYF
TRBV9	TRBD2	TRBJ2-7	-	TGTGCCAGCAGCGTTACCGGGACTAGCTACGAGCAGTACTTC	CASSVTGTSYEQYF
TRBV2	TRBD1	TRBJ1-2	few	TGTGCCAGCAGGGCCGGACAGGGGCAGGGCTACACCTTC	CASRAGQGQGYTF
TRBV29-1	-	TRBJ1-1	-	TGCAGCGTTGAAAGAACATCGAACACTGAAGCTTTCTTT	CSVERTSNTEAFF
TRBV30	-	TRBJ1-1	-	TGTGCCTGGCTAGGGGCCCTGAACACTGAAGCTTTCTTT	CAWLGALNTEAFF
TRBV9	-	TRBJ2-7	-	TGTGCCAGCAGCGTCAGTCCGTCACTAGCCTACGAGCAGTACTTC	CASSVSPSLAYEQYF
TRBV5-1	-	TRBJ1-3	-	TGCGCCAGCAGCTCCACCCCTCAGTCCTCTGGAAACACCATATATTTT	CASSSTPQSSGNTIYF
TRBV11-3	-	TRBJ2-2	-	TGTGCCAGCAGCTTAGACAGGGCCGGGGAGCTGTTTTTT	CASSLDRAGELFF